This T cell receptor (beta chain) originates from a study of pediatric ulcerative colitis. During colonoscopy, one to two rectal pinch biopsies were collected. A word on this clone: Its antigen remains unknown.

Overall study results and limits: Clonal expansions reduced rectal repertoire diversity in acute severe colitis.

Assay: immunoSEQ multiplex PCR; the TCRdb copy retains only in-frame clones and omits some. This sample yields around 37,000 clones, of which 75% are seen a single time; approximately 9% belongs to the top ten. The CDR3 loop spans 15 amino acids. Per the germline V gene, CDR1 is SGHAT and CDR2 is FQNNGV. Trimming removed 4 bases from V and 2 bases from J; junction bases left unmatched: 2. The genes are TRBV11-2 and TRBJ2-6, with TRBD1 matching 7 bases. Sequencing was performed on gut tissue. This TCR came from a boy aged 5-17 years with severe ulcerative colitis. The CDR3 sequence: CASSSGQAGANVLTF. The CDR3 region has the DNA TGTGCCAGCAGCTCCGGACAGGCTGGGGCCAACGTCCTGACTTTC.